This TCR beta chain is from a study of patients and donors after allogeneic stem cell transplantation. The V gene's germline CDR1 is SQVTM and CDR2 ANQGSEA. Trimming took off 3 bases at V and 1 base at J, with 12 bases between the two ends. CDR3 length equals 14 residues. TCRdb used MiXCR to reprocess the RT-PCR reads, holding one entry per CDR3 protein. This table holds under 200,000 distinct CDR3 sequences, approximately 22% found once. The clonotype was recovered from a human donor who was either an allogeneic HSCT recipient or a stem cell or donor lymphocyte infusion donor (not recorded which). It is not recorded whose cells these are; they may come from a transplant donor. J is TRBJ1-1 and V is TRBV29-1; D is perhaps TRBD1 (6 bases). Sequencing used blood, either unsorted or a sorted T cell fraction (not recorded which). CDR3 sequence reads: CSVDPGQRNTEAFF. The CDR3 region has the DNA TGCAGCGTTGATCCTGGACAGAGGAACACTGAAGCTTTCTTT.